These 20 T cell receptor beta chains were all obtained from the same sample, sequenced in a study of blood T cell repertoires in COVID-19. Produced via immunoSEQ multiplex PCR; TCRdb's table is partial and in-frame only. This sample yields roughly 230,000 clones, of which about 79% are seen a single time; roughly 3.5% belongs to the top ten. The sequencing input was PBMCs or T cells enriched from blood (not recorded which). The receptors were sampled from an older woman who had recovered from COVID-19.

The rearrangement joins TRBV6-1 to TRBJ2-3; TRBD2 aligns across 12 bases. This CDR3 contains 19 residues. The germline V gene has CDR1 MNHNS and CDR2 SASEGT. Germline trimming cut 0 bases from V and 7 bases from J; bases unmatched to any gene: 14. The CDR3 loop is CASSEAGLAGGPFQNTQYF. The CDR3 nucleotides read TGTGCCAGCAGTGAAGCGGGCCTAGCGGGGGGGCCATTTCAAAATACGCAGTATTTT.

This clone was recorded a few times. The chain couples TRBV3-1 (or the pseudogene TRBV3-2) to TRBJ1-1, with unresolved D. V was pared by 5 bases and J by 1 base, with 8 bases between. The CDR3 contains 13 residues. The V gene's germline CDR1 is LGHDT and CDR2 YNNKEL (reference sequence). In DNA, the CDR3 is TGTGCCAGCAGCAAGAATAGGAACACTGAAGCTTTCTTT. It encodes CASSKNRNTEAFF.

The chain combines TRBV7-6 with TRBJ1-1, with TRBD1 identical over 10 bases. The germline V gene encodes CDR1 SGHVS and CDR2 FNYEAQ. The V gene end was trimmed by 5 bases and the J gene end by 1 base; junction bases not matched to a gene: 7. The CDR3 length is 16 residues. CDR3 DNA: TGTGCCAGCAGCCCCAGACAGGGGGCGGAGAACACTGAAGCTTTCTTT. Residues: CASSPRQGAENTEAFF.

The table lists this clone with a count of one. J is TRBJ2-3 and V is TRBV19; D is ambiguous. The CDR3 runs to 15 residues. Trimming took off 2 bases at V and 2 bases at J, with 11 bases between the two ends. In germline, CDR1 is LNHDA, CDR2 SQIVND (reference sequence). The CDR3: CASSIFSTNTDTQYF. DNA of the CDR3: TGTGCCAGTAGTATATTTAGCACCAACACAGATACGCAGTATTTT.

The J gene is TRBJ2-2, the V gene TRBV6-2 or TRBV6-3; the match to TRBD2 covers 15 bases. Trimming removed 4 bases from V and 7 bases from J; junction bases left unmatched: 10. The CDR3 has 18 residues. Germline V gives CDR1 MNHEY, CDR2 SVGEGT. The CDR3 spells CASSSLTGTSGRHGELFF. CDR3 bases: TGTGCCAGCAGTTCCCTTACCGGGACTAGCGGGAGGCACGGGGAGCTGTTTTTT.

This chain connects TRBV19 to TRBJ2-5; D possibly corresponds to TRBD1 (5 bases). The CDR3 extends over 12 amino acids. V dropped 3 bases and J dropped 5 bases, with 7 bases sitting between them. Germline-derived CDR1 and CDR2 are LNHDA and SQIVND (reference sequence). Written as DNA, the CDR3 is TGTGCCAGTAGTATCCCAGGGGAGACCCAGTACTTC. It is translated as CASSIPGETQYF. The full variable domain, rest sourced from reference TRBV19 and TRBJ2-5, is DGGITQSPKYLFRKEGQNVTLSCEQNLNHDAMYWYRQDPGQGLRLIYYSQIVNDFQKGDIAEGYSVSREKKESFPLTVTSAQKNPTAFYLCASSIPGETQYFGPGTRLLVL.

The J gene is TRBJ1-2, the V gene TRBV5-1; 9 bases are shared with TRBD1. The trim removed 3 bases at V and 7 bases at J, leaving 4 bases unmatched. This CDR3 is 13 amino acids long. Germline CDR1 and CDR2: SGHRS and YFSETQ. The CDR3 protein is CASSSQGAGGYTF. The CDR3 DNA reads as TGCGCCAGCAGCTCACAGGGGGCGGGTGGCTACACCTTC.

This chain links TRBV10-3 with TRBJ2-1; 14 bases match TRBD2. CDR1 and CDR2 from the germline V gene are ENHRY and SYGVKD. The CDR3 sequence is 16 residues long. With V trimmed by 3 bases and J by 7 bases, 5 bases remained unmatched. CDR3 in DNA: TGTGCCATCAGTGACGGGACTAGCGGGAGATTAAATGAGCAGTTCTTC. Protein: CAISDGTSGRLNEQFF.

This chain connects TRBV5-1 to TRBJ2-1; the match to TRBD2 covers 7 bases. Germline trimming cut 0 bases from V and 6 bases from J; bases unmatched to any gene: 6. Looked up from germline, CDR1 is SGHRS and CDR2 is YFSETQ. The CDR3 is 15 amino acids. The CDR3 DNA reads as TGCGCCAGCAGCTTGGATCCGGGACTATTCAATGAGCAGTTCTTC. It yields the protein CASSLDPGLFNEQFF.

The rearrangement links TRBV30 to TRBJ1-3; D is uncertain. The CDR3 runs to 12 residues. V was cut by 0 bases and J by 4 bases, with 4 bases left in between. The germline V gene encodes CDR1 GTSNPN and CDR2 SVGIG (reference sequence). The CDR3 DNA reads as TGTGCCTGGAGTGTCGTGGGAAACACCATATATTTT. Translation: CAWSVVGNTIYF.

The chain couples TRBV19 to TRBJ2-4; 8 nucleotides match TRBD1. Germline values: CDR1 LNHDA, CDR2 SQIVND (reference sequence). Trimming took 1 base from V and 1 from J; bases not matched to a gene: 3. The CDR3 runs 16 residues. CDR3 sequence: CASSIGQGRAKNIQYF. The CDR3 coding sequence is TGTGCCAGTAGTATAGGACAGGGGAGGGCCAAAAACATTCAGTACTTC.

This clone showed up just a few times. The J gene is TRBJ1-2, the V gene TRBV6-2 or TRBV6-3; D possibly corresponds to TRBD1 (5 bases). CDR3 length equals 16 residues. V lost 4 bases, J lost 1 base, and 16 bases lay in between. Per the germline V gene, CDR1 is MNHEY and CDR2 is SVGEGT. CDR3 in DNA: TGTGCCAGCAGTTCAGGGCAGAGGAGTTATAACTATGGCTACACCTTC. It codes for CASSSGQRSYNYGYTF.

The chain couples TRBV29-1 to TRBJ2-5; TRBD2 aligns across 12 bases. The CDR3 has 15 residues. Trimming cost V 3 bases and J 5 bases; bases outside gene matches: 7. Germline V lookup: CDR1 SQVTM, CDR2 ANQGSEA. CDR3 loop: CSVDLRGLAGETQYF. The CDR3 DNA sequence: TGCAGCGTTGACTTGCGCGGACTAGCGGGGGAGACCCAGTACTTC.

The rearrangement uses TRBV19 and TRBJ2-3, with 8 positions matching TRBD2. V lost 3 bases to trimming and J lost 3 bases; unmatched junction nucleotides: 5. The CDR3 spans 15 residues. CDR1 LNHDA and CDR2 SQIVND come from the germline V gene (reference sequence). In DNA, the CDR3 is TGTGCCAGTAGTATCTCGGGGGGGGAGACAGATACGCAGTATTTT. It yields the protein CASSISGGETDTQYF.

This chain joins TRBV5-6 and TRBJ1-2; 7 bases fit TRBD1. The CDR3 is 15 residues long. Losses at the gene ends were 6 bases for V and 4 bases for J; bases not matched to a gene: 12. In germline, CDR1 is SGHDT, CDR2 YYEEEE. CDR3 region: CASTPPGTGAYGYTF. CDR3 coding DNA: TGTGCCAGCACCCCGCCCGGTACAGGGGCCTATGGCTACACCTTC.

The chain carries TRBV10-1 and TRBJ2-3, with 13 positions matching TRBD2. With 5 bases clipped from V and 4 bases from J, the junction kept 3 bases outside the gene matches. Germline V gene sequence: CDR1 WNHNN, CDR2 SYGVQD (reference sequence). The CDR3 runs 15 residues. CDR3 loop: CASSRTSGSADTQYF. CDR3 bases: TGCGCCAGCAGTCGGACTAGCGGGAGTGCAGATACGCAGTATTTT.

The rearrangement joins TRBV28 to TRBJ1-5; 7 bases line up with TRBD1. V dropped 6 bases and J dropped 4; count of bases not matched to a gene: 6. Germline-derived CDR1 and CDR2 are MDHEN and SYDVKM. This CDR3 has 14 amino acids. Here the CDR3 DNA reads TGTGCCAGCAGAGGGGGCGTCTGGAATCAGCCCCAGCATTTT. Residues: CASRGGVWNQPQHF.

V usage is TRBV4-2 and J usage is TRBJ2-1; the match to TRBD1 covers 10 bases. There are 15 residues in the CDR3. In germline, CDR1 is LGHNA, CDR2 YNFKEQ. V trimming: 8 bases; J trimming: 6 bases; junction bases outside the gene matches: 10. This CDR3 reads CASRGPGTGVNEQFF. The CDR3 DNA sequence: TGTGCCAGCCGCGGACCGGGGACAGGGGTCAATGAGCAGTTCTTC.

The chain is built from TRBV11-2 and TRBJ1-3; 9 nucleotides match TRBD1. Germline-derived CDR1 and CDR2 are SGHAT and FQNNGV. The V and J ends lost 6 bases and 4 bases, in that order; junction bases with no gene match: 7. The CDR3 consists of 15 residues. CDR3 sequence reads: CASRVPGTGGNTIYF. The DNA of the CDR3 is TGTGCCAGCAGGGTCCCCGGGACAGGGGGAAACACCATATATTTT.

The chain employs TRBV9 and TRBJ1-3, with 9 bases that match TRBD1. This CDR3 spans 15 amino acids. Germline CDR1 reads SGDLS; CDR2 reads YYNGEE. Trimming at V came to 3 bases and at J to 1 base, leaving 2 bases not matched to a gene. CDR3 region: CASSEQGASGNTIYF. In DNA, the CDR3 is TGTGCCAGCAGCGAACAGGGGGCATCTGGAAACACCATATATTTT. Full variable domain (remainder filled in from reference TRBV9 and TRBJ1-3): DSGVTQTPKHLITATGQRVTLRCSPRSGDLSVYWYQQSLDQGLQFLIQYYNGEERAKGNILERFSAQQFPDLHSELNLSSLELGDSALYFCASSEQGASGNTIYFGEGSWLTVV.